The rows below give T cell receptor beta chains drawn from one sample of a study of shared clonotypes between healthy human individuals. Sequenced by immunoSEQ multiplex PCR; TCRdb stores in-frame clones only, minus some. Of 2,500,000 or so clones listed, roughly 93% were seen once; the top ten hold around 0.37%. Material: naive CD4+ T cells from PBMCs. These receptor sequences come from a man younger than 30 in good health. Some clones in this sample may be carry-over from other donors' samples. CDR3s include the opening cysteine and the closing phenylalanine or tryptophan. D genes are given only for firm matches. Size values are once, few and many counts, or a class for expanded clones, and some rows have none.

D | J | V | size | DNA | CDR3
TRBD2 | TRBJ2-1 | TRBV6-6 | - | TGTGCCAGCAGTTACCGGGCTAGCGGACAAATCGGGGAGCAGTTCTTC | CASSYRASGQIGEQFF
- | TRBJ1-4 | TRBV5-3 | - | TGTGCCAGAAGCTTGGACAGGGCGCACCCCACTGAAAAACTGTTTTTT | CARSLDRAHPTEKLFF
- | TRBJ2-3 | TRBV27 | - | TGTGCCAGCAGTTTACAGCCTTCTGGCACAGATACGCAGTATTTT | CASSLQPSGTDTQYF
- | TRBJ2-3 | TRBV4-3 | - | TGCGCCAGCAGCCAGTTCTCCGGACGGACAATAGATACGCAGTATTTT | CASSQFSGRTIDTQYF
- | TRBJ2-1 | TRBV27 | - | TGTGCCAGCAGTTCCCTAGGACAATCCTACAATGAGCAGTTCTTC | CASSSLGQSYNEQFF
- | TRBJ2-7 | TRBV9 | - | TGTGCCAGCAGGGGGGCCTACGAGCAGTACTTC | CASRGAYEQYF
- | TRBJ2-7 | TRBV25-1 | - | TGTGCCAGCACAGGGAACACCTACGAGCAGTACTTC | CASTGNTYEQYF
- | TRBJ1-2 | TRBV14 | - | TGTGCCAGCAGCCAAGAAGTCAACTATGGCTACACCTTC | CASSQEVNYGYTF
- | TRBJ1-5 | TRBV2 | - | TGTGCCAGCAGTGAAAGGTCCAGGGAAGCGGGTCAGCCCCAGCATTTT | CASSERSREAGQPQHF
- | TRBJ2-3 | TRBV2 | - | TGTGCCAGCAGTGCCATCGGGGGCGGGATGAGTGCAGATACGCAGTATTTT | CASSAIGGGMSADTQYF
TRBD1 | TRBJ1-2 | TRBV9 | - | TGTGCCAGCAGCGTCCGGGACAGAGGAAGTGGCTACACCTTC | CASSVRDRGSGYTF
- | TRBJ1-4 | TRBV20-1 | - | TGCAGTGCTAGCCTTAATGAAAAACTGTTTTTT | CSASLNEKLFF
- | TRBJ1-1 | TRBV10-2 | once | TGCGCCAGCAGTGAACAGGTTGGAAGGATGAACACTGAAGCTTTCTTT | CASSEQVGRMNTEAFF
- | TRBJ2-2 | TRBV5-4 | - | TGTGCCAGCAGCTTAGTTGCGAACACCGGGGAGCTGTTTTTT | CASSLVANTGELFF
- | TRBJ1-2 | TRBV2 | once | TGTGCCAGCACCAAGGGGCAGGAAGCTAACTATGGCTACACCTTC | CASTKGQEANYGYTF
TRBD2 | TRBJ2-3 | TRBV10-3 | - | TGTGCCATCAGTGTAATACAGCGGGAGAGGGGCGATACGCAGTATTTT | CAISVIQRERGDTQYF
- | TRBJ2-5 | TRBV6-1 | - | TGTGCCAGCAGTGAACTGGCAGAGATCCAAGAGACCCAGTACTTC | CASSELAEIQETQYF
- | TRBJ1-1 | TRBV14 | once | TGTGCCAGCAGCCAACAGGTGATTGCTGAAGCTTTCTTT | CASSQQVIAEAFF
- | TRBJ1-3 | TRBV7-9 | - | TGTGCCAGCAGCGACGGATTGGGAAACACCATATATTTT | CASSDGLGNTIYF
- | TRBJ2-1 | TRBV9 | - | TGTGCCAGCAGCGCTCGACTAGATTCCTACAATGAGCAGTTCTTC | CASSARLDSYNEQFF
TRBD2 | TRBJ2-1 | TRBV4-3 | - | TGCGCCAGCAGCCAAGAGCTAGCGGGAGGGCGGCATGAGCAGTTCTTC | CASSQELAGGRHEQFF
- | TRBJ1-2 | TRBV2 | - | TGTGCCAGCAGTGCCGGGCAGCCTCGGGGCTACACCTTC | CASSAGQPRGYTF
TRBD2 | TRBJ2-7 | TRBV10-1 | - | TGCGCCAGCAGTGCGGGACTAGCGGACGAGCAGTACTTC | CASSAGLADEQYF
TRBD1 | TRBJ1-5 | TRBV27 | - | TGTGCCAGCAGTCCACAGTACCGGGACAGGAACAATCAGCCCCAGCATTTT | CASSPQYRDRNNQPQHF
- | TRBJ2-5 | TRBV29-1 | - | TGCAGCGTTGTTGGTCAAGAGACCCAGTACTTC | CSVVGQETQYF
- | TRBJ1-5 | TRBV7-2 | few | TGTGCCAGCCGGACAGCTAATAGCAATCAGCCCCAGCATTTT | CASRTANSNQPQHF
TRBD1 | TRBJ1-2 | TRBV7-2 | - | TGTGCCAGCAGCCTTGGGCCGGGACAGGGGCATGGCTACACCTTC | CASSLGPGQGHGYTF
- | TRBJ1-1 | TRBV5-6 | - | TGTGCCAGCAGCATAACAGGGTTCACTGAAGCTTTCTTT | CASSITGFTEAFF
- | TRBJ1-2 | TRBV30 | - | TGTGCCTGGAGTTTTCGGGACGGGAACTATGGCTACACCTTC | CAWSFRDGNYGYTF
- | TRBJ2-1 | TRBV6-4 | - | TGTGCCAGCAGTACGGGGGCATACAATGAGCAGTTCTTC | CASSTGAYNEQFF
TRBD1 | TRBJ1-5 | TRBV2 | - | TGTGCCAGCAGATCAACAGGGGGCTATCAGCCCCAGCATTTT | CASRSTGGYQPQHF
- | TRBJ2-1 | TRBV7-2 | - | TGTGCCAGCAGCTTGATTCGGGGGTTAGTAGACAATGAGCAGTTCTTC | CASSLIRGLVDNEQFF
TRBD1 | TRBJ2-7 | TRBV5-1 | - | TGCGCCAGCAGCTTGGGGGACAGCCCACACGAGCAGTACTTC | CASSLGDSPHEQYF
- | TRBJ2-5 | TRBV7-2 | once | TGTGCCAGCAGCTTAGGGCCGGACAAGTACTTC | CASSLGPDKYF
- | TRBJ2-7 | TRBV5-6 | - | TGTGCCAGCAGCCAATGGAAATCCTACGAGCAGTACTTC | CASSQWKSYEQYF
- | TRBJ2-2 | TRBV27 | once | TGTGCCAGCAGTTTACTTTCGCGGCAGAACACCGGGGAGCTGTTTTTT | CASSLLSRQNTGELFF
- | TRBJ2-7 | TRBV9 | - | TGTGCCAGCAGCGTAGGGGGACTGGCGAGCTACGAGCAGTACTTC | CASSVGGLASYEQYF
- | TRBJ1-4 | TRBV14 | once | TGTGCCAGCAGCACCTTGGGAGGCGACGGTGAAAAACTGTTTTTT | CASSTLGGDGEKLFF
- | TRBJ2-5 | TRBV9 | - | TGTGCCAGCAGCGTAGGTGCAGGGAGAGAGACCCAGTACTTC | CASSVGAGRETQYF
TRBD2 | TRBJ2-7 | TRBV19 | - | TGTGCCAGTAGTCCCGGACTAGCGGGAAGCAACGAGCAGTACTTC | CASSPGLAGSNEQYF
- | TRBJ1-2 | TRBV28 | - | TGTGCCAGCAGTCCACCAGGGCCAGTTCGTAACTATGGCTACACCTTC | CASSPPGPVRNYGYTF
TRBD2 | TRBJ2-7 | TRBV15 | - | TGTGCCACCAGCAGAGATCTGGCTAGCGGGAGGTGGGACGAGCAGTACTTC | CATSRDLASGRWDEQYF
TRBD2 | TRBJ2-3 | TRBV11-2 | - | TGTGCCAGCAGCCTGGGGGGCGGGAGGGACCCTAGCACAGATACGCAGTATTTT | CASSLGGGRDPSTDTQYF
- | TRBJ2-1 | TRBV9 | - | TGTGCCAGCAGCGTAGCTCCCAGCAATGAGCAGTTCTTC | CASSVAPSNEQFF
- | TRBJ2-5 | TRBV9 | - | TGTGCCAGCAGCGTAACAGGTGGGGAGACCCAGTACTTC | CASSVTGGETQYF
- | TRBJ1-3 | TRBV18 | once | TGTGCCAGCTCACCACCGGGGACATACTCTGGAAACACCATATATTTT | CASSPPGTYSGNTIYF
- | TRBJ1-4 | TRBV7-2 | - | TGTGCCAGCAGCAAAGGGTTTGGGAATGAAAAACTGTTTTTT | CASSKGFGNEKLFF
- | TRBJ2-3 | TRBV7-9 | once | TGTGCCAGCAGCTTACTAAGGGAGGCTCGTACGCAGTATTTT | CASSLLREARTQYF
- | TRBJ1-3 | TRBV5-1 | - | TGCGCCAGCAGCCCCGGGGGAAGCTCTGGAAACACCATATATTTT | CASSPGGSSGNTIYF
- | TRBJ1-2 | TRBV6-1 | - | TGTGCCAGCAACCCAGGGACGGTAGCTAACTATGGCTACACCTTC | CASNPGTVANYGYTF
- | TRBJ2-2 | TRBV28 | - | TGTGCCAGCAGCCTCACTCTTCAGGCTTCGGGCGGGGAGCTGTTTTTT | CASSLTLQASGGELFF
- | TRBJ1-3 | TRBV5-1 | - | TGCGCCAGCAGCTTGGGGTCCAGCTCTGGAAACACCATATATTTT | CASSLGSSSGNTIYF
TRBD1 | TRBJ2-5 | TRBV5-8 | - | TGTGCCAGCAGCTTCCGGACAGGGGGTTGGCAGACCCAGTACTTC | CASSFRTGGWQTQYF
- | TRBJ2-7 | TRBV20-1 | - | TGCAGTGCTCTTCAGGGGCGCGAGCAGTACTTC | CSALQGREQYF